One and the same sample provided the 13 T cell receptor beta chains below, sequenced in a study of human T cells and chemical hapten exposure. Time point noted: pre-sensitization, week 0. The treatment was: therapeutic diphenylcyclopropenone sensitization with weekly scalp DPC. Each CDR3 protein is one row after TCRdb ran MiXCR on the RACE reads. The sample includes more than 300,000 distinct CDR3 sequences, about 5.4% of them seen just once. Source: whole blood, taken in connection with sensitization to the hapten diphenylcyclopropenone (DPC). The receptor set was obtained from a woman aged 18-35 years with alopecia areata. Some clones in this sample may be carry-over from other donors' samples.

This clonotype was observed a few times. The chain uses TRBV6-5 and TRBJ2-6, with D tentatively TRBD1 (5 bases). The CDR3 spans 16 residues. Germline V gene lookup returns CDR1 MNHEY and CDR2 SVGAGI. V was trimmed by 0 bases and J by 0 bases, leaving 6 bases between them. This chain's CDR3 is CASSYSGDSGANVLTF. In nucleotides, the CDR3 is TGTGCCAGCAGTTACTCAGGGGACTCTGGGGCCAACGTCCTGACTTTC.

This chain joins TRBV5-1 and TRBJ1-1; D is perhaps TRBD1 (5 bases). The CDR3 is 14 amino acids. Germline values: CDR1 SGHRS, CDR2 YFSETQ. V lost 3 bases to trimming and J lost 1 base, with 10 bases between them. CDR3 protein: CASSWGRANTEAFF. CDR3 DNA: TGCGCCAGCAGCTGGGGACGGGCGAACACTGAAGCTTTCTTT.

The chain combines TRBV7-2 with TRBJ2-1; no clear D gene. The germline V gene encodes CDR1 SGHTA and CDR2 FQGNSA. The CDR3 contains 12 residues. V lost 3 bases to trimming and J lost 6 bases, with 6 bases between them. CDR3 loop: CASSFPPNEQFF. The CDR3 nucleotides read TGTGCCAGCAGCTTTCCCCCCAATGAGCAGTTCTTC.

This clonotype occurred many times. The CDR3 loop is CASSQVLAGRNTQYF. Here the CDR3 DNA reads TGTGCCAGCAGCCAAGTTCTGGCAGGGCGAAATACGCAGTATTTT. The V gene is TRBV3-1, the J gene TRBJ2-3, with D perhaps TRBD1 (5 bases). The CDR3 has 15 residues. V dropped 1 base and J dropped 7 bases, with 15 bases sitting between them. CDR1 is LGHDT, CDR2 YNNKEL, per germline (reference sequence).

This clonotype was detected ten times or more. The chain joins TRBV12-3 or TRBV12-4 to TRBJ1-1, with no clear D. CDR3 length: 13 amino acids. V was pared by 9 bases and J by 6 bases, with 17 bases between. The CDR3: CASTLFGSAEAFF. Here the CDR3 DNA reads TGTGCCAGTACTTTATTCGGATCCGCTGAAGCTTTCTTT.

CDR3 amino acids: CSVARTAAVVNTEAFF. The CDR3 bases are TGCAGCGTTGCGAGGACAGCCGCCGTGGTGAACACTGAAGCTTTCTTT. V and J are TRBV29-1 and TRBJ1-1; weak D call: TRBD1 (6 bases). The germline CDR1 and CDR2 sequences are SQVTM and ANQGSEA. The V and J ends lost 4 bases and 0 bases respectively, with 18 bases between them. The length of the CDR3 is 16 residues.

This clonotype occurred a few times. The CDR3 DNA reads TGTGCCAGCAGCGGGACAAACATGAACACTGAAGCTTTCTTT. This codes for CASSGTNMNTEAFF. V is TRBV5-5 and J is TRBJ1-1; perhaps TRBD1 as D (6 bases). Germline lookup yields CDR1 SGHKS and CDR2 YYEKEE (reference sequence). The CDR3 is made up of 14 amino acids. Trimming removed 4 bases from V and 0 bases from J, with 10 bases in between. Drawing the rest from reference TRBV5-5 and TRBJ1-1, the complete variable domain is DAGVTQSPTHLIKTRGQQVTLRCSPISGHKSVSWYQQVLGQGPQFIFQYYEKEERGRGNFPDRFSARQFPNYSSELNVNALLLGDSALYLCASSGTNMNTEAFFGQGTRLTVV.

The J gene is TRBJ2-1, the V gene TRBV9, with D perhaps TRBD2 (5 bases). This CDR3 has 14 amino acids. Trimming stripped 4 bases from V and 6 bases from J, with 14 bases between. Germline-derived CDR1 and CDR2 are SGDLS and YYNGEE. CDR3 in amino acids: CASSPKLGFNEQFF. The DNA of the CDR3 is TGTGCCAGCAGCCCAAAACTAGGTTTCAATGAGCAGTTCTTC.

This clonotype was counted only a few times. The gene calls are TRBV6-4 and TRBJ2-3, with D tentatively TRBD2 (7 bases). CDR1 is MRHNA and CDR2 is SNTAGT in the germline V gene. V was cut by 3 bases and J by 5 bases, with 15 bases left in between. The CDR3 loop spans 15 amino acids. This CDR3 reads CASSDRGASLDTQYF. CDR3 DNA: TGTGCCAGCAGTGATCGGGGGGCCTCGCTAGATACGCAGTATTTT.

This clonotype was seen ten or more times. V usage is TRBV7-9 and J usage is TRBJ2-7; TRBD1 matches 8 bases. The junction had 5 bases not matched to a gene; V was cut back by 5 bases and J by 5 bases. The CDR3 loop spans 13 amino acids. CDR1 is SEHNR and CDR2 is FQNEAQ in the germline V gene (reference sequence). This CDR3 reads CASSRQGIDEQYF. The CDR3 coding sequence is TGTGCCAGCAGCCGACAGGGGATCGACGAGCAGTACTTC.

This clonotype has a count of ten or more. The gene calls are TRBV2 and TRBJ2-3, with no clear D. Germline CDR1 and CDR2: SNHLY and FYNNEI. The CDR3 sequence is 13 residues long. Trimming stripped 5 bases from V and 5 bases from J, with 11 bases between. The CDR3 spells CASSPVDIDTQYF. Written as DNA, the CDR3 is TGTGCCAGCAGTCCCGTTGACATAGATACGCAGTATTTT.

This clonotype occurred many times. The chain combines TRBV7-2 with TRBJ1-6, with 8 bases aligning to TRBD1. Germline trimming cut 4 bases from V and 10 bases from J; bases unmatched to any gene: 9. CDR1 and CDR2 from the germline V gene are SGHTA and FQGNSA. The CDR3 extends over 15 amino acids. The CDR3 is CASSSWTGSGSPLHF. CDR3 sequence (DNA): TGTGCCAGCAGCTCTTGGACAGGGAGTGGATCACCCCTCCACTTT. Variable domain in full (rest from reference TRBV7-2 and TRBJ1-6): GAGVSQSPSNKVTEKGKDVELRCDPISGHTALYWYRQSLGQGLEFLIYFQGNSAPDKSGLPSDRFSAERTGGSVSTLTIQRTQQEDSAVYLCASSSWTGSGSPLHFGNGTRLTVT.

This clonotype came up a few times. This chain connects TRBV27 to TRBJ1-1, with a possible D match to TRBD1 (6 bases). V shed 3 bases and J shed 1 base, with 15 bases lying between them. The germline V gene has CDR1 MNHEY and CDR2 SMNVEV (reference sequence). The CDR3 sequence is 16 residues long. DNA for the CDR3: TGTGCCAGCAGTTTGGAGGTCGGACAGAGGAACACTGAAGCTTTCTTT. The encoded protein is CASSLEVGQRNTEAFF.